Sequencing of this TCR beta chain was carried out in a study of T-cell reconstitution after alpha-beta-depleted transplantation in children. Germline V lookup: CDR1 SGHRS, CDR2 YFSETQ. Between the trimmed V and J ends, which lost 5 bases and 5 bases, there was a span of 10 bases. The CDR3 spans 13 residues. Unique molecular identifiers were used in preparing the TCRbeta library. Each CDR3 protein gets one entry after TCRdb re-called the PCR reads with MiXCR. The data contain a few hundred thousand distinct CDR3 sequences, less than 15% of them singletons. This clonotype has just a few counts. This clonotype was sampled from a human donor who donated a stem cell graft to a child with Fanconi anemia. The rearrangement links TRBV5-1 to TRBJ1-4; D is perhaps TRBD1 (6 bases). The sequencing used PBMCs, collected from the stem cell graft. CDR3 protein: CASRGAANEKLFF. As DNA, the CDR3 is TGCGCCAGCAGGGGGGCCGCCAATGAAAAACTGTTTTTT.